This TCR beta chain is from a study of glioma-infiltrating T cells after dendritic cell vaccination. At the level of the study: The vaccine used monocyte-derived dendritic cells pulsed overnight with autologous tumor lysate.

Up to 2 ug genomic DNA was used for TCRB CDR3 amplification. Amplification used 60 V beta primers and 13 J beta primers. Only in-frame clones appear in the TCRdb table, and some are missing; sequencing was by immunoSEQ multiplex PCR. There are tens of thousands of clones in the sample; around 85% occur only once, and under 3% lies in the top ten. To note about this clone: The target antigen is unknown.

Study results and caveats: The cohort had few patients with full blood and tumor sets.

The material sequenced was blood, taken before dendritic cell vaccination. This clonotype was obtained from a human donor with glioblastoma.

Here the CDR3 reads CASSMDRGPEAFF. The CDR3 nucleotides are TGTGCCAGCAGCATGGACAGGGGCCCTGAAGCTTTCTTT. The chain links TRBV7-2 to TRBJ1-1; 9 bases agree with TRBD1. The CDR3 totals 13 residues. Germline-derived CDR1 and CDR2 are SGHTA and FQGNSA. With 5 bases clipped from V and 6 bases from J, the junction kept 4 bases outside the gene matches.